This entry describes one T cell receptor (beta chain). The entry originates in a study of blood T cell repertoires in COVID-19. About the study: The cDNA or gDNA used as material had been derived from T cells, B-cell-depleted T cells, or PBMCs.

Clones were read by immunoSEQ multiplex PCR, and TCRdb kept only the in-frame ones, dropping some. The sample contains 250,000 to 350,000 clones, about nine tenths of which appear only once. This sequence was found in a woman between 50 and 59 years old who had recovered from COVID-19. Sequenced sample: peripheral blood.

The CDR3: CASSLGQVDYGYTF. The CDR3 bases are TGCGCCAGCAGCTTGGGACAGGTCGACTATGGCTACACCTTC. The chain is built from TRBV5-1 and TRBJ1-2, with D possibly being TRBD1 (6 bases). Trimming shortened V by 0 bases and J by 3 bases, and 9 bases separated the two germline ends. Germline V CDR1 and CDR2: SGHRS, YFSETQ. The CDR3 has 14 amino acids.